Below, 13 T cell receptor beta chains from the same sample are listed, as sequenced in a study of cytomegalovirus exposure and HLA in healthy donors. In the PCR, 60 Vbeta and 13 Jbeta primers were used. Method: immunoSEQ multiplex PCR; TCRdb's copy keeps in-frame clones and lacks some. This sample carries roughly 140,000 clones, around 80% of them seen once, and the ten largest clones take about 4.3%. The sample was PBMCs. These receptors were obtained from a man aged 40-49 years in good health and CMV-seronegative.

The chain recombines TRBV7-9 with TRBJ2-2; D possibly corresponds to TRBD1 (6 bases). Germline V gene data show CDR1 as SEHNR and CDR2 as FQNEAQ (reference sequence). The germline V and J ends were trimmed by 6 bases and 5 bases, with 10 bases remaining between them. The CDR3 has 13 residues. The chain's CDR3 is CASSLGGTGELFF. The DNA of the CDR3 is TGTGCCAGCAGTCTAGGGGGTACCGGGGAGCTGTTTTTT.

V usage is TRBV27 and J usage is TRBJ2-2, with 9 nucleotides matching TRBD1. The CDR3 sequence is 18 residues long. Trimming took 6 bases from V and 1 from J; bases not matched to a gene: 12. From germline, CDR1 is MNHEY and CDR2 SMNVEV (reference sequence). The CDR3 nucleotides read TGTGCCAGCAGAACTATAACAGGGGGCCTTGAGAACACCGGGGAGCTGTTTTTT. It is translated as CASRTITGGLENTGELFF.

The chain couples TRBV7-6 to TRBJ2-7; a possible D gene is TRBD1 (5 bases). Germline CDR1 reads SGHVS; CDR2 reads FNYEAQ. The CDR3 spans 14 residues. Trimming cost V 1 base and J 2 bases, with 9 bases left between them. The CDR3 region is CASSLEPGTYEQYF. The CDR3 DNA reads TGTGCCAGCAGCTTAGAGCCAGGGACCTACGAGCAGTACTTC.

This chain uses TRBV7-2 with TRBJ2-5; TRBD2 is a possible D gene (6 bases). The J call may be wrong; the DNA end is better matched by TRBJ2-7. Germline V gene lookup returns CDR1 SGHTA and CDR2 FQGNSA. The CDR3 is 14 amino acids. The CDR3 sequence: CASNNPGSGDEQYF. The CDR3 DNA is TGTGCCAGCAACAATCCGGGGTCGGGGGACGAGCAGTACTTC.

The chain couples TRBV5-4 to TRBJ2-5, with TRBD1 matching over 9 bases. V was pared by 4 bases and J by 5 bases, with 12 bases of the junction left unmatched. Germline V CDR1 and CDR2: SGHNT, YYREEE (reference sequence). The CDR3 extends over 16 amino acids. This CDR3 is CASSQVPGQGTETQYF. The CDR3 coding sequence is TGTGCCAGCAGCCAAGTCCCGGGACAGGGTACGGAGACCCAGTACTTC.

This clone was counted once. V gene TRBV19 combines with J gene TRBJ1-1; unclear D gene. Between the trimmed V and J ends, which lost 6 bases and 1 base, there was a span of 12 bases. The CDR3 is made up of 14 amino acids. Germline CDR1 reads LNHDA; CDR2 reads SQIVND (reference sequence). Here the CDR3 reads CASSYTEGNTEAFF. The DNA of the CDR3 is TGTGCCAGTAGCTATACGGAGGGGAACACTGAAGCTTTCTTT.

The V gene is TRBV25-1, the J gene TRBJ1-1; TRBD1 matches at 7 bases. V was pared by 4 bases and J by 5 bases, with 4 bases of the junction left unmatched. The CDR3 covers 13 residues. Looked up from germline, CDR1 is MGHDK and CDR2 is SYGVNS. Here the CDR3 DNA reads TGTGCCAGCAGTGCCCAGGGGGTGACTGAAGCTTTCTTT. Translation: CASSAQGVTEAFF.

The J gene is TRBJ2-5, the V gene TRBV7-3, with 9 bases identical to TRBD2. The CDR3 runs 15 residues. Germline CDR1 reads SGHTA; CDR2 reads FQGTGA. V shed 5 bases and J 5 bases; nucleotides not matched to a gene: 9. CDR3 protein: CASSPLAGRTETQYF. The CDR3 DNA sequence: TGTGCCAGCAGCCCTCTAGCGGGGAGGACGGAGACCCAGTACTTC.

A single count supports this clone. The rearrangement joins TRBV4-3 to TRBJ2-5; 8 bases match TRBD1. Germline V gene sequence: CDR1 LGHNA, CDR2 YSLEER. There are 15 residues in the CDR3. The V and J ends lost 0 bases and 5 bases, in that order; junction bases with no gene match: 5. The CDR3 region is CASSQDPHRGETQYF. The CDR3 DNA follows: TGCGCCAGCAGCCAAGATCCCCACAGGGGGGAGACCCAGTACTTC.

The genes are TRBV7-6 and TRBJ1-1; D gene ambiguous. The V gene lost 3 bases and the J gene lost 1 base, with 18 bases spanning the gap. This CDR3 contains 17 residues. Germline CDR1 is SGHVS and CDR2 is FNYEAQ. CDR3 coding DNA: TGTGCCAGCAGCTTGGTCCCGGGAGGGTGGGCGAACACTGAAGCTTTCTTT. Amino acid sequence: CASSLVPGGWANTEAFF.

V and J are TRBV5-6 and TRBJ2-5; tentative D call: TRBD2 (6 bases). CDR1 is SGHDT and CDR2 is YYEEEE in the germline V gene. V lost 1 base, J lost 0 bases, and 10 bases lay in between. The CDR3 runs 15 residues. The CDR3 sequence is CASSLREAYQETQYF. Written as DNA, the CDR3 is TGTGCCAGCAGCTTGAGGGAGGCGTACCAAGAGACCCAGTACTTC.

J is TRBJ2-5 and V is TRBV11-3; 7 positions agree with TRBD2. Losses at the gene ends were 7 bases for V and 4 bases for J; bases not matched to a gene: 9. Germline loops: CDR1 SGHNT, CDR2 YENEEA. The CDR3 sequence is 14 residues long. CDR3 nucleotides: TGTGCCAGCACCATGGGGGGGGTTCCAGAGACCCAGTACTTC. Its protein is CASTMGGVPETQYF.

The chain employs TRBV6-6 and TRBJ2-3; D uncertain. The germline V gene has CDR1 MNHNY and CDR2 SVGAGI (reference sequence). This CDR3 has 12 residues. V dropped 4 bases and J dropped 1 base, with 3 bases sitting between them. The CDR3 protein is CASSLGTDTQYF. Here the CDR3 DNA reads TGTGCCAGCAGTTTAGGCACAGATACGCAGTATTTT.